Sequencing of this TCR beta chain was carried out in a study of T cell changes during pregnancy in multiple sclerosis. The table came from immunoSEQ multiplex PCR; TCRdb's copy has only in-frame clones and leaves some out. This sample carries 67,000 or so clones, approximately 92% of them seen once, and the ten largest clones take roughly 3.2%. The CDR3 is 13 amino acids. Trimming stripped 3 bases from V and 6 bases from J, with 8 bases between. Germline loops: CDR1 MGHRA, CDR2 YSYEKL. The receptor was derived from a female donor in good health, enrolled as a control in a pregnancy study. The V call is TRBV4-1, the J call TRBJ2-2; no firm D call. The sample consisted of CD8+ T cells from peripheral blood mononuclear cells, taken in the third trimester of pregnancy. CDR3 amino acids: CASSHLQPGELFF. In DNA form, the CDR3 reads TGCGCCAGCAGCCATTTACAACCCGGGGAGCTGTTTTTT.